One sample yielded the 10 T cell receptor beta chains listed below, sequenced in a study of blood T cells in healthy people across ages. A J-beta primer mix and a sample-barcoded 5' primer were used in a second PCR of about 6 to 12 cycles. TCRdb re-derived calls from the 5' RACE reads in MiXCR, one entry per CDR3 protein. The table records approximately 900,000 distinct CDR3 sequences, 25% to 30% of them present only once. These data were also filed under a second study, of T cells of mothers and their children.

The specimen was blood. These receptors came from a woman aged 40 to 55 in good health.

In its sample, this clonotype was seen a few times. The V gene is TRBV18, the J gene TRBJ1-2; possible D gene TRBD1, 6 bases. The CDR3 runs to 14 residues. V was clipped by 6 bases and J by 2 bases, with 13 bases between them. CDR1 and CDR2 (germline): KGHSH, LQKENI. CDR3 sequence reads: CASSDQGQNYGYTF. CDR3 nucleotides: TGTGCCAGCTCCGACCAGGGGCAGAACTATGGCTACACCTTC.

This clonotype was counted between two and nine times. The V gene is TRBV28, the J gene TRBJ2-7; 7 bases are shared with TRBD1. CDR1 and CDR2 (germline): MDHEN, SYDVKM. Losses at the gene ends were 5 bases for V and 8 bases for J; bases not matched to a gene: 15. The CDR3 is made up of 15 amino acids. The CDR3 DNA reads as TGTGCCAGCAGTATCTACAGGGGTGAGGGGGCTAAGCAGTACTTC. As protein: CASSIYRGEGAKQYF.

The rearrangement joins TRBV30 to TRBJ2-3, with TRBD2 matching 10 bases. The CDR3 covers 15 residues. From germline, CDR1 is GTSNPN and CDR2 SVGIG (reference sequence). V shed 4 bases, J shed 3 bases, and the junction held 7 bases outside the gene matches. This CDR3 reads CAWTGASGGTDTQYF. The CDR3 nucleotides read TGTGCCTGGACAGGGGCTAGCGGGGGAACAGATACGCAGTATTTT.

As DNA, the CDR3 is TGCGCCAGCAGCTTGGTTGGTTTCGGACAGGGGGACTCCTACGAGCAGTACTTC. This gives the protein CASSLVGFGQGDSYEQYF. V gene TRBV5-1 combines with J gene TRBJ2-5; 10 bases align to TRBD1. The closer fit of TRBJ2-7 to the DNA end suggests the J call may be wrong. CDR3 length: 18 residues. Germline V CDR1 and CDR2: SGHRS, YFSETQ.

This clonotype was detected a few times. V and J are TRBV7-9 and TRBJ1-1; D remains ambiguous. This CDR3 spans 15 amino acids. Germline-derived CDR1 and CDR2 are SEHNR and FQNEAQ (reference sequence). Trimming shortened V by 1 base and J by 4 bases, and 13 bases separated the two germline ends. The CDR3: CASSLVWTDGTEAFF. The CDR3 nucleotides are TGTGCCAGCAGCTTAGTGTGGACCGACGGCACTGAAGCTTTCTTT.

The rearrangement links TRBV11-2 to TRBJ1-2, with D possibly matching TRBD1 (6 bases). There are 14 residues in the CDR3. The ends were cut back, 6 bases at V and 8 bases at J, with 19 bases in the middle. Germline values: CDR1 SGHAT, CDR2 FQNNGV. The CDR3 spells CASRSNREYAGYTF. The CDR3 DNA is TGTGCCAGCAGATCAAACAGGGAATATGCCGGCTACACCTTC.

V gene TRBV7-9 combines with J gene TRBJ2-1; D possibly corresponds to TRBD1 (6 bases). Trimming stripped 5 bases from V and 5 bases from J, with 19 bases between. The germline V gene has CDR1 SEHNR and CDR2 FQNEAQ (reference sequence). The CDR3 spans 16 residues. The CDR3 region has the DNA TGTGCCAGCAGCACAGGTCCCTCCCAGGGGAACAATGAGCAGTTCTTC. This codes for CASSTGPSQGNNEQFF.

The rearrangement links TRBV7-3 to TRBJ2-7, with 9 bases that match TRBD1. Germline trimming cut 3 bases from V and 6 bases from J; bases unmatched to any gene: 3. CDR3 size: 13 residues. Germline-derived CDR1 and CDR2 are SGHTA and FQGTGA. CDR3 amino acids: CASSFLQGAEQYF. The CDR3 DNA follows: TGTGCCAGCAGCTTTCTACAGGGGGCCGAGCAGTACTTC.

The chain recombines TRBV7-3 with TRBJ2-1; 9 nucleotides match TRBD1. In germline, CDR1 is SGHTA, CDR2 FQGTGA. The CDR3 runs 16 residues. V lost 3 bases to trimming and J lost 2 bases; unmatched junction nucleotides: 5. Written as DNA, the CDR3 is TGTGCCAGCAGCTTCCCCGGGACAGGGACCTACAATGAGCAGTTCTTC. Encoded protein: CASSFPGTGTYNEQFF.

A word on this clonotype: Since a much larger clone is just one base distant, this may be a read error. The chain is built from TRBV7-2 and TRBJ1-2; D perhaps matches TRBD1 (6 bases). V lost 3 bases and J lost 3, with 8 bases in between. This CDR3 spans 13 amino acids. Germline CDR1 is SGHTA and CDR2 is FQGNSA. DNA for the CDR3: TGTGCCAGCAGCTTCGGACAGTACTATGGCTACACCTTC. Protein product: CASSFGQYYGYTF.